This entry describes one T cell receptor beta chain. This sample is part of a study of control samples from healthy donors and cancer patients. Generated by immunoSEQ multiplex PCR, the TCRdb table keeps only in-frame clones and is missing some. This table holds 150,000 to 200,000 clones, 91% found once. Looked up from germline, CDR1 is MNHEY and CDR2 is SVGEGT. The CDR3 length is 14 residues. Trimming removed 2 bases at V and 0 bases at J, with 8 bases between. This TCR was sampled from a woman in her 30s in good health. J is TRBJ2-7 and V is TRBV6-2 or TRBV6-3; no firm D call. Specimen: blood. The CDR3 region has the DNA TGTGCCAGCAGTTACGGGGTCAGCTCCTACGAGCAGTACTTC. Protein product: CASSYGVSSYEQYF.